This is a list of T cell receptor beta chains from one sample in a study of cytomegalovirus exposure and HLA in healthy donors. Sequenced by immunoSEQ multiplex PCR; TCRdb stores in-frame clones only, minus some. The table includes about 180,000 clones, around three quarters detected once. The sample consisted of PBMCs. All receptors come from a man aged 40-49 years in good health and CMV-seronegative. The CDR3 runs from the conserved cysteine through the conserved F or W. D genes are given only for firm matches. Where a row states a size, it is once, few, many or the class of an expanded clone; other rows omit it.

clone_size	j_call	d_call	v_call	cdr3_nt	cdr3_aa
-	TRBJ1-3	TRBD1	TRBV9	TGTGCCAGCAGCTCAGAGGGGGCGGACACCATATATTTT	CASSSEGADTIYF
-	TRBJ2-7	TRBD1	TRBV5-6	TGTGCCAGCAGCTTACAAGGACAGGGTTTCTCCTACGAGCAGTACTTC	CASSLQGQGFSYEQYF
-	TRBJ2-5	TRBD2	TRBV19	TGTGCCAGTGGGGGTACTAGCGGGGTGGGAACCCAGTACTTC	CASGGTSGVGTQYF
-	TRBJ2-5	-	TRBV11-2	TGTGCCAGCAGCTTAGGGCCCATGAGGGCCCAGTACTTC	CASSLGPMRAQYF
-	TRBJ1-2	TRBD1	TRBV9	TGTGCCAGCAGTAGAGGGACAGCTTATGGCTACACCTTC	CASSRGTAYGYTF
few	TRBJ2-5	-	TRBV7-2	TGTGCCAGCAGCTGGTCCGGCGCCCCAGGGGAGACCCAGTACTTC	CASSWSGAPGETQYF
few	TRBJ1-3	-	TRBV4-1	TGCGCCAGCAGCCCCACTCTCCCGGCTGGAAACACCATATATTTT	CASSPTLPAGNTIYF
-	TRBJ2-1	-	TRBV18	TGTGCCAGCTCGCGACTAGTCTCCAATGAGCAGTTCTTC	CASSRLVSNEQFF
-	TRBJ1-4	-	TRBV5-5	TGTGCCAGCAGCTTGGCAGCGGTTAATGAAAAACTGTTTTTT	CASSLAAVNEKLFF
-	TRBJ2-3	TRBD1	TRBV10-3	TGTGCCATGCCCGGGACAGAAGATAATACAGATACGCAGTATTTT	CAMPGTEDNTDTQYF
-	TRBJ1-2	-	TRBV30	TGTGCCTGGAGTGGAGGCAATGGCTACACCTTC	CAWSGGNGYTF
-	TRBJ2-7	TRBD2	TRBV6-6	TGTGCCAGCAGCCTAAGACTAGCGGGGGTCTACGAGCAGTACTTC	CASSLRLAGVYEQYF
-	TRBJ2-1	TRBD1	TRBV10-1	TGCGCCAGCAGTGACGGGACAGCCAACTCCTACAATGAGCAGTTCTTC	CASSDGTANSYNEQFF
-	TRBJ2-5	TRBD2	TRBV19	TGTGCCACTTCAGTGGGGGGGAAAGCCCAAAGAGAGACCCAGTACTTC	CATSVGGKAQRETQYF
-	TRBJ1-5	-	TRBV15	TGTGCCACCAGCAGAGATTTACAGCCCCAGCATTTT	CATSRDLQPQHF
-	TRBJ2-3	TRBD2	TRBV11-2	TGTGCCAGCAGCCCGGTGGGTAGCGGGAGGGGAGATACGCAGTATTTT	CASSPVGSGRGDTQYF
-	TRBJ1-5	TRBD1	TRBV5-6	TGTGCCAGCAGCTCCAGGGGGTATAGCAATCAGCCCCAGCATTTT	CASSSRGYSNQPQHF
-	TRBJ2-7	TRBD1	TRBV5-1	TGCGCCAGCAGCTTACCGGGACAGAGGAGCTACGAGCAGTACTTC	CASSLPGQRSYEQYF
-	TRBJ2-1	-	TRBV15	TGTGCCACCAGCAGAGATATCCGGGGTTCCTACAATGAGCAGTTCTTC	CATSRDIRGSYNEQFF
-	TRBJ2-3	-	TRBV7-2	TGTGCCAGCAGCTTAGCGGCGGAGACTAGCACAGATACGCAGTATTTT	CASSLAAETSTDTQYF
once	TRBJ2-7	-	TRBV19	TGTGCCAGTAGTATTAGTAGATCCTACGAGCAGTACTTC	CASSISRSYEQYF
-	TRBJ2-5	-	TRBV19	TGTGCCAGTAGTATAATGGGGACTCTCCAAGAGACCCAGTACTTC	CASSIMGTLQETQYF
-	TRBJ1-2	-	TRBV6-7	TGTGCCAGCAGTTACTCGGTGCGACAGGGCTACACCTTC	CASSYSVRQGYTF
-	TRBJ2-1	-	TRBV6-6	TGTGCCAGCAGTTCAGGGGTCTCCTACAATGAGCAGTTCTTC	CASSSGVSYNEQFF
-	TRBJ2-2	TRBD1	TRBV27	TGTGCCAGCAGTTGGGGGACAGGCGAGACCGGGGAGCTGTTTTTT	CASSWGTGETGELFF
-	TRBJ1-2	-	TRBV5-4	TGTGCCAGCAGCTTGGCCGTGGGAGTGGGCTATGGCTACACCTTC	CASSLAVGVGYGYTF
few	TRBJ1-5	-	TRBV28	TGTGCCAGCAGTTTAGGCGGGGGCGGGTGGAATCAGCCCCAGCATTTT	CASSLGGGGWNQPQHF
once	TRBJ2-1	TRBD1	TRBV5-8	TGTGCCAGCAGCCCGGGATCCCGGACAGGGGCCTACAATGAGCAGTTCTTC	CASSPGSRTGAYNEQFF
-	TRBJ2-7	-	TRBV2	TGTGCCAGCAGTGGGGAGGACTTCGAGCAGTACTTC	CASSGEDFEQYF
-	TRBJ2-5	TRBD1	TRBV19	TGTGCCAGTAGCCTACAGGGGGAAAAAGAGACCCAGTACTTC	CASSLQGEKETQYF
-	TRBJ2-7	-	TRBV5-1	TGCGCCAGCAGCTTGGCCTCCAGGATGCCCCAGGACGAGCAGTACTTC	CASSLASRMPQDEQYF
-	TRBJ2-7	-	TRBV5-5	TGTGCCAGCAGCTCGCCTACACAGGGCACCTACGAGCAGTACTTC	CASSSPTQGTYEQYF
-	TRBJ1-1	TRBD1	TRBV30	TGTGCCTGGAATGATGACAGGGGTACTGAAGCTTTCTTT	CAWNDDRGTEAFF
-	TRBJ2-3	TRBD2	TRBV7-9	TGTGCCAGCAGCTCCTTCCGTAGCGGGAGCACAGATACGCAGTATTTT	CASSSFRSGSTDTQYF
-	TRBJ1-3	TRBD1	TRBV9	TGTGCCAGCAGCGTGGGGACAGGGGGCCGAAACACCATATATTTT	CASSVGTGGRNTIYF
-	TRBJ2-7	TRBD2	TRBV5-1	TGCGCCAGCAGCTTGCGCCTAGCGGGAGGATCTCTTGGCGAGCAGTACTTC	CASSLRLAGGSLGEQYF
-	TRBJ2-6	-	TRBV21-1	TGTGCCAGCAGCAAAGCGAGAGGATCTGGGGCCAACGTCCTGACTTTC	CASSKARGSGANVLTF
-	TRBJ2-7	TRBD1	TRBV10-3	TGTGCCATCAGTCCTACGGGACAGCACTACGAGCAGTACTTC	CAISPTGQHYEQYF
few	TRBJ1-4	TRBD1	TRBV7-2	TGTGCCAGCAGCTTAGAGGGGGCGAGAAAACTGTTTTTT	CASSLEGARKLFF
-	TRBJ2-1	-	TRBV29-1	TGCAGCGTTGGGACAGCCTACAATGAGCAGTTCTTC	CSVGTAYNEQFF
few	TRBJ2-6	-	TRBV7-2	TGTGCCAGCAGCGCGAGCTCTGGGGCCAACGTCCTGACTTTC	CASSASSGANVLTF
-	TRBJ1-1	-	TRBV5-1	TGCGCCAGCAGCCCACAAACGCTGGGGACACCAAGTAAGAACACTGAAGCTTTCTTT	CASSPQTLGTPSKNTEAFF
-	TRBJ1-3	TRBD1	TRBV5-4	TGTGCCAGCAGCTTCCGGACAGGGCGCACTGGAAACACCATATATTTT	CASSFRTGRTGNTIYF
-	TRBJ2-5	TRBD2	TRBV7-9	TGTGCCAGCAGCTCGTCAGGACTAGCGGGTTCCCCGGAGACCCAGTACTTC	CASSSSGLAGSPETQYF
-	TRBJ2-2	TRBD1	TRBV6-6	TGTGCCAGCAGGCGCGACAGGGGAGTAGGGGCCGGGGAGCTGTTTTTT	CASRRDRGVGAGELFF
-	TRBJ1-1	-	TRBV7-9	TGTGCCAGCAGCCCGACTCCCGCGGGGAACACTGAAGCTTTCTTT	CASSPTPAGNTEAFF
-	TRBJ1-1	-	TRBV5-5	TGTGCCAGCACCCCGAACAGTAGATTCACTGAAGCTTTCTTT	CASTPNSRFTEAFF
-	TRBJ2-7	TRBD2	TRBV9	TGTGCCAGCAGCGTAGGAACTGGATGGCGGGAGACCCACGAGCAGTACTTC	CASSVGTGWRETHEQYF
-	TRBJ2-3	-	TRBV5-1	TGCGCCAGCAGCGGATTGCAGGGTTCGGGCGCAGATACGCAGTATTTT	CASSGLQGSGADTQYF
-	TRBJ2-7	-	TRBV5-4	TGTGCCAGCTCGCACAGGGTTACCCACGAGCAGTACTTC	CASSHRVTHEQYF
-	TRBJ1-2	-	TRBV5-4	TGTGCCAGCAGCTTACAGGGTTTAGGGGGCTACACCTTC	CASSLQGLGGYTF
-	TRBJ1-1	-	TRBV5-1	TGCGCCAGCAGCTCCCCCCCGGGGGGCGGCACTGAAGCTTTCTTT	CASSSPPGGGTEAFF
-	TRBJ2-6	-	TRBV6-5	TGTGCCAGCAGCCTTACATATACTGGGGCCAACGTCCTGACTTTC	CASSLTYTGANVLTF
few	TRBJ2-6	TRBD1	TRBV5-1	TGCGCCAGCAAAGGGACAGCTGGGGCCAACGTCCTGACTTTC	CASKGTAGANVLTF